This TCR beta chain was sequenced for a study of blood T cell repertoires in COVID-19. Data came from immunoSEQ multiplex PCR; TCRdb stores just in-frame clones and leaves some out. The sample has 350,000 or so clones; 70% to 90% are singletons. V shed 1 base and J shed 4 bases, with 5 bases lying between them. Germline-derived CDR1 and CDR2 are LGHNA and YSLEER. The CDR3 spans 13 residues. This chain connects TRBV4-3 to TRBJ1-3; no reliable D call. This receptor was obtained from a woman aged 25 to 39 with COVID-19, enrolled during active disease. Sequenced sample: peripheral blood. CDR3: CASSQVVGNTIYF. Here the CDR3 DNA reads TGCGCCAGCAGCCAAGTCGTCGGAAACACCATATATTTT.